Below, one T cell receptor beta chain is given with its context. Its antigen is undetermined. TCRdb's copy holds only in-frame clones and misses some; the assay was immunoSEQ multiplex PCR. The data hold a few hundred thousand clones, with roughly 70% observed a single time. In germline, CDR1 is SGHAT, CDR2 FQNNGV. The germline V and J ends were trimmed by 3 bases and 5 bases, with 16 bases remaining between them. The length of the CDR3 is 15 residues. These data belong to a study of shared clonotypes between healthy human individuals. Points from the study as a whole: Roughly 5% was the fraction of naive CD4 clonotypes found shared across a handful of donors.

This chain links TRBV11-2 with TRBJ2-5; D uncertain. The sequence was obtained from a man aged 30 to 45 in good health. Input material: memory CD4+ T cells sorted from blood. As for subset: CD45RA-negative fraction. The CDR3 sequence: CASSFGSRTGETQYF. The CDR3 DNA follows: TGTGCCAGCAGCTTTGGGTCCCGGACGGGCGAGACCCAGTACTTC.